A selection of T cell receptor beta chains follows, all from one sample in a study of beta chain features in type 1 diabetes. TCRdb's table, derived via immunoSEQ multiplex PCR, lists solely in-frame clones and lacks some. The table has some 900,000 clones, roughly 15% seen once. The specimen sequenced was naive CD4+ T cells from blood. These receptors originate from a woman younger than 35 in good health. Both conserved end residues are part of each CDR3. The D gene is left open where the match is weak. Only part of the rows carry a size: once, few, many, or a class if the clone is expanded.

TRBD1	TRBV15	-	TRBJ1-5	TGTGCCACCTCCGGGGAGACAGGGCGAAATCAGCCCCAGCATTTT	CATSGETGRNQPQHF
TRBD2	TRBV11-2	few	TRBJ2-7	TGTGCCAGCAGCTTAGTGAGCGGGAGGGTCTCCTACGAGCAGTACTTC	CASSLVSGRVSYEQYF
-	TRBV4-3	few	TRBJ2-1	TGCGCCAGCAGCCAAGATGCCCCTCTCGGGTTCCCCTCCTACAATGAGCAGTTCTTC	CASSQDAPLGFPSYNEQFF
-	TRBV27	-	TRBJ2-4	TGTGCCAGCAGTTTATCCTCCCCATCGACTAGTTGGATAGGCAAAAACATTCAGTACTTC	CASSLSSPSTSWIGKNIQYF
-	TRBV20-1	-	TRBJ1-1	TGCAGGGCCCCCAGTAACACTGAAGCTTTCTTT	CRAPSNTEAFF
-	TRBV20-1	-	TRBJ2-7	TGCAGTGCTGGACGGACAGAGCAGTACTTC	CSAGRTEQYF
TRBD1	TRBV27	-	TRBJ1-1	TGTGCCAGCCTCGACAGGGCTAATGAAGCTTTCTTT	CASLDRANEAFF
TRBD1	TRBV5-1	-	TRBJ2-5	TGCGCCAGCAGCTTGAGGACAGGGGGCGAAGAGACCCAGTACTTC	CASSLRTGGEETQYF
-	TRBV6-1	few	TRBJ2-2	TGTGCCAGCAGTGCAACGGGACTTTGGACCGGGGAGCTGTTTTTT	CASSATGLWTGELFF
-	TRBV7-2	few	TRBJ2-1	TGTGCCAGCAGCTTAGCTAATGAGCAGTTCTTC	CASSLANEQFF
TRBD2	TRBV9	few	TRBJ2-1	TGTGCCAGCAGCGTAGACAGACCGAGCGGGAACAATGAGCAGTTCTTC	CASSVDRPSGNNEQFF
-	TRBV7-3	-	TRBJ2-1	TGTGCCAGCAGCAGGCGACAGAGCTCCTACAATGAGCAGTTCTTC	CASSRRQSSYNEQFF
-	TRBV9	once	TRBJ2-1	TGTGCCAGCAGCGTAGTGGCGGCCCTTTACAATGAGCAGTTCTTC	CASSVVAALYNEQFF
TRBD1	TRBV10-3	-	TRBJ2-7	TGTGCCACCAGTGGACAGGGGGGACACGAGCAGTACTTC	CATSGQGGHEQYF
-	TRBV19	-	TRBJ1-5	TGTGCCAGCCGACTTGGGGGGGCGAATAAGGTGGCGCCCCAGCATTTT	CASRLGGANKVAPQHF
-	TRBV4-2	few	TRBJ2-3	TGTGCCAGCAGCCAAGTCGGAAAAATTGTAACAGATACGCAGTATTTT	CASSQVGKIVTDTQYF
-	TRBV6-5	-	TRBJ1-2	TGTGCCAGCAGGTTGGGACCCGTCTCAGTGGGCTACACCTTC	CASRLGPVSVGYTF
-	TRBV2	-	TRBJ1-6	TGTGCCAGCACGCTGGACAGCTATTCACCCCTCCACTTT	CASTLDSYSPLHF
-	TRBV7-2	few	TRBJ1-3	TGTGCCAGCAGCTTACGTACAGGGTCCTCTGGAAACACCATATATTTT	CASSLRTGSSGNTIYF
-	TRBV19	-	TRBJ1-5	TGTGCCAGTAGTCTCGGGGCCAAGAATCAGCCCCAGCATTTT	CASSLGAKNQPQHF
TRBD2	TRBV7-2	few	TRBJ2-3	TGTGCCAGCAGCGTAAGACTAGCGGGAGGGGCAGATACGCAGTATTTT	CASSVRLAGGADTQYF
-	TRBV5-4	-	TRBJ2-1	TGTGCCAGCAGCCCCGGACGGGCGGACTACAATGAGCAGTTCTTC	CASSPGRADYNEQFF
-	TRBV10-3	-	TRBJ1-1	TGTGCCAGCAGTTACGCGGGGGGCGACGCTGAAGCTTTCTTT	CASSYAGGDAEAFF
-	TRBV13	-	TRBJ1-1	TGTGCCAGCAGCCGACAGGCGAACACTGAAGCTTTCTTT	CASSRQANTEAFF
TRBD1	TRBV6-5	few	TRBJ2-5	TGTGCCAGCAGTTATTATCAGGGGGCCGGGACCCAGTACTTC	CASSYYQGAGTQYF
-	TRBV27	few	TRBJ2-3	TGTGCCAGCAGCAGCGGTGCTGCGGGCACAGATACGCAGTATTTT	CASSSGAAGTDTQYF
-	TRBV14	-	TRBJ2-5	TGTGCCAGCAGCCAAGATGGATATTCCCAGTACTTC	CASSQDGYSQYF
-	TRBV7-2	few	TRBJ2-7	TGTGCCAGCAGCTTAGTTGGGGGCGGCGAGCAGTACTTC	CASSLVGGGEQYF
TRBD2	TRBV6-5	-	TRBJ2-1	TGTGCCAGCAGACGAGCGGGAGGGCCCACGGATGAGCAGTTCTTC	CASRRAGGPTDEQFF
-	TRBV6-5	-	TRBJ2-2	TGTGCCAGCAGTTACCGCGGACGGACCGGGGAGCTGTTTTTT	CASSYRGRTGELFF
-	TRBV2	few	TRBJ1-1	TGTGCCAGCAGTCCGTCGGGGGAGAACACTGAAGCTTTCTTT	CASSPSGENTEAFF